Detailed here is one T cell receptor (beta chain). The sample is drawn from a study of blood T cell repertoires in COVID-19. Study overall: Collection of acute and convalescent COVID-19 samples took place in the United States, Italy and Spain.

Assay: immunoSEQ multiplex PCR; the TCRdb copy retains only in-frame clones and omits some. The sample holds about 320,000 clones; roughly 89% are singletons and the top ten take more than 9.5%. Trimming removed 6 bases from V and 4 bases from J, with 18 bases in between. CDR3 size: 15 residues. Germline CDR1 is MNHEY and CDR2 is SVGAGI. V gene TRBV6-5 combines with J gene TRBJ1-2, with D possibly matching TRBD1 (6 bases). This TCR derives from a woman in her twenties or thirties with COVID-19, enrolled during active disease. Sequencing was performed on peripheral blood. CDR3: CASSVGRSGAYGYTF. The CDR3 DNA reads TGTGCCAGCAGCGTGGGACGTTCAGGGGCCTATGGCTACACCTTC.